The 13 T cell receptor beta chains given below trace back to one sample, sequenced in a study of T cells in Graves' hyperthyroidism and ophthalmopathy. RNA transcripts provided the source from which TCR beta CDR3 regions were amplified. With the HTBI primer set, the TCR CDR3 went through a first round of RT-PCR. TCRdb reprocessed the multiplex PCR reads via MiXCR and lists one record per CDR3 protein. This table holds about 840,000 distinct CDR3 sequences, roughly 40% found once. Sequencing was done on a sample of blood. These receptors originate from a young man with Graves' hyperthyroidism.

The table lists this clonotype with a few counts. CDR3 sequence: CSARDLGHIPTYEQYF. In nucleotides, the CDR3 is TGCAGTGCTAGAGATCTGGGGCACATACCCACCTACGAGCAGTACTTC. The rearrangement uses TRBV20-1 and TRBJ2-7; D possibly corresponds to TRBD1 (5 bases). The CDR3 contains 16 residues. CDR1 and CDR2 from the germline V gene are DFQATT and SNEGSKA (reference sequence). V was cut by 0 bases and J by 2 bases, with 17 bases left in between.

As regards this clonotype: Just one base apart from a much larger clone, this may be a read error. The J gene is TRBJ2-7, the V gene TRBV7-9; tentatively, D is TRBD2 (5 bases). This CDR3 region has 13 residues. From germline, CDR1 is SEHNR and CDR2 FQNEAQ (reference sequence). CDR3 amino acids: CASSLGELYDQYF. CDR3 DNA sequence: TGTGCCAGCAGCTTAGGGGAGCTTTACGATCAGTACTTC.

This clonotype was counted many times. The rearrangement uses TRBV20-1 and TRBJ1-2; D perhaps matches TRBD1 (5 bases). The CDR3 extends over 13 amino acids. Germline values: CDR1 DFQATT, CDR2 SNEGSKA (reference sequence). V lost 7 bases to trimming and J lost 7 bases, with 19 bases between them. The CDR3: CSGLVDGHFGYTF. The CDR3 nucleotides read TGCAGTGGCCTTGTGGACGGACACTTTGGCTACACCTTC.

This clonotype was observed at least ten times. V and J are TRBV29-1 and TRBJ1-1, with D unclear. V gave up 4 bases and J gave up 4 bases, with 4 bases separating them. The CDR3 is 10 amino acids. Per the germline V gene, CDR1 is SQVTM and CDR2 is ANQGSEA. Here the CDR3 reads CSVVSTEAFF. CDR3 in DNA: TGCAGCGTTGTCAGCACTGAAGCTTTCTTT.

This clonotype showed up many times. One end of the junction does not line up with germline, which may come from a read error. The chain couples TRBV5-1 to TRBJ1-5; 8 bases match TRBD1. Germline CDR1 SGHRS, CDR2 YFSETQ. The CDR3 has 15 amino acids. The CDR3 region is CASSLGQGSNQPQHF. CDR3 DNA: TGTGCCAGCAGCTTAGGACAGGGAAGCAATCAGCCCCAGCATTTT.

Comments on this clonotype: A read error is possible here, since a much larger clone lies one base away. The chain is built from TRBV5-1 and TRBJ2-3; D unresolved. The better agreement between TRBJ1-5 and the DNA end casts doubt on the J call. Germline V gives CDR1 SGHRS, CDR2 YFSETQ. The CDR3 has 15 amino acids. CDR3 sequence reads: CASSLASGSTDTQHF. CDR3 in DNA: TGCGCCAGCAGCTTGGCTAGCGGGAGCACAGATACGCAGCATTTT.

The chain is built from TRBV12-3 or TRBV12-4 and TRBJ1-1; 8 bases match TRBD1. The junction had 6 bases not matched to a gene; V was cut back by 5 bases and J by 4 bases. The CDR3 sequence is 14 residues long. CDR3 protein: CASSMGQASTEAFF. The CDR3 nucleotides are TGTGCCAGCAGTATGGGACAGGCGAGCACTGAAGCTTTCTTT.

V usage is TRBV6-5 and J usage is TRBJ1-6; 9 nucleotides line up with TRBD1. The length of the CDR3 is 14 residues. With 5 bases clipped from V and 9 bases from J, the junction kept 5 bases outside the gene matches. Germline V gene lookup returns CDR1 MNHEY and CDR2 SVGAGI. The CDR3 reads CASSPGQGLSPLHF. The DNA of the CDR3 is TGTGCCAGCAGTCCGGGACAGGGTCTTTCACCCCTCCACTTT.

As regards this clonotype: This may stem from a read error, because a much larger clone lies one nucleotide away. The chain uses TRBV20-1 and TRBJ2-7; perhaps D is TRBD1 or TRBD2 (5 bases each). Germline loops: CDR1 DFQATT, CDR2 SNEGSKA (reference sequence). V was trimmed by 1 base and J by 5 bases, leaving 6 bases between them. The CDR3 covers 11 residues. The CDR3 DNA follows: TGCAGTGCTAGAGGGGACCACGAGCAGTACTTC. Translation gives CSARGDHEQYF.

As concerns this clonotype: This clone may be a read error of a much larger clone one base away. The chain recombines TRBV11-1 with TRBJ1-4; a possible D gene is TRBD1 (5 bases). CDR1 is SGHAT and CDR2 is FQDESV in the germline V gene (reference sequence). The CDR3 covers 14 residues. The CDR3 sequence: CASSLGRENEKLVF. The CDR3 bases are TGTGCCAGCAGCCTGGGACGGGAGAATGAAAAACTGGTTTTT. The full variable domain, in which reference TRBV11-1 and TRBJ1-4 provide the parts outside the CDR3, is EAEVAQSPRYKITEKSQAVAFWCDPISGHATLYWYRQILGQGPELLVQFQDESVVDDSQLPKDRFSAERLKGVDSTLKIQPAELGDSAMYLCASSLGRENEKLVFGSGTQLSVL.

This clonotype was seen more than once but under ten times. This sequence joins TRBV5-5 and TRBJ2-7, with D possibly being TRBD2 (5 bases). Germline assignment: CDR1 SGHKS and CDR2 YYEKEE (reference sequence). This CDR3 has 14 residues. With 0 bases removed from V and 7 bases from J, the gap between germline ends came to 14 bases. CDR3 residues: CASSLAEPSGEQYF. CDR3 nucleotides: TGTGCCAGCAGCTTGGCAGAACCCTCGGGGGAGCAGTACTTC. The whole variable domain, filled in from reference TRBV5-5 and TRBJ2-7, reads DAGVTQSPTHLIKTRGQQVTLRCSPISGHKSVSWYQQVLGQGPQFIFQYYEKEERGRGNFPDRFSARQFPNYSSELNVNALLLGDSALYLCASSLAEPSGEQYFGPGTRLTVT.

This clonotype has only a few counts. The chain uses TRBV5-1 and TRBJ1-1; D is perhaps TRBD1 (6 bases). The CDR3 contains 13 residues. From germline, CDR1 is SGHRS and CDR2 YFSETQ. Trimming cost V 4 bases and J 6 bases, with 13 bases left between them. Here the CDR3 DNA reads TGCGCCAGCAGCCAGATGGGGGCACCTGAAGCTTTCTTT. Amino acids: CASSQMGAPEAFF.

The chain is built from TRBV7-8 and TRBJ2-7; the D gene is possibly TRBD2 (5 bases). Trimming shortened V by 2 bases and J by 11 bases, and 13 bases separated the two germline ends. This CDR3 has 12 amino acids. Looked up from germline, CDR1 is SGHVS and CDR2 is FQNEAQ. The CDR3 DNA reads TGTGCCAGCAGCTTAATTCGGACGGAGGAGTACTTC. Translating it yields CASSLIRTEEYF.